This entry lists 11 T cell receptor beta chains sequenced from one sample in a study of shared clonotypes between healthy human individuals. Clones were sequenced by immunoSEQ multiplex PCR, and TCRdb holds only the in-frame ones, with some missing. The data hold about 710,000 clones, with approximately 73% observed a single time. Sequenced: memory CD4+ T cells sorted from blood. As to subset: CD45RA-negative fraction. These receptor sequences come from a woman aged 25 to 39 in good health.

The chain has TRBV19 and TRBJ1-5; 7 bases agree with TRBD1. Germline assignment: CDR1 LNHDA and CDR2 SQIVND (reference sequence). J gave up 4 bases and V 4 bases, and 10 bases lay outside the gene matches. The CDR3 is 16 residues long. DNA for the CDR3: TGTGCCAGTAGTAAGATCGGGACAGAATCAAATCAGCCCCAGCATTTT. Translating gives CASSKIGTESNQPQHF.

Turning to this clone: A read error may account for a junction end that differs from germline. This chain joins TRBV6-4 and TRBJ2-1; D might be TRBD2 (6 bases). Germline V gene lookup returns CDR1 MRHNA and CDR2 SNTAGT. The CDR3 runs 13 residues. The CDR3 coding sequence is TGTGCCAGCAGTCCCCAGGGTGGCGGGAAGATGGTCTTC. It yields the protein CASSPQGGGKMVF.

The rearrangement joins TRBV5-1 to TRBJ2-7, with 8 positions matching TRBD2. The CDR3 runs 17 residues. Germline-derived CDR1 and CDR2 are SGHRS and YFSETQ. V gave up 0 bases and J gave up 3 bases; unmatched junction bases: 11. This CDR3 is CASSLGGRGATIYEQYF. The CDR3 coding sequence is TGCGCCAGCAGCTTGGGAGGGCGGGGGGCGACCATCTACGAGCAGTACTTC.

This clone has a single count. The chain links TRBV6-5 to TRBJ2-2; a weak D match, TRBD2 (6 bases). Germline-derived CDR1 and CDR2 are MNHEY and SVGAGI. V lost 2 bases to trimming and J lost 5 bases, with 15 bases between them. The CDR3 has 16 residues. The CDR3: CASSYAPGVETGELFF. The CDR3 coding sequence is TGTGCCAGCAGTTACGCCCCGGGAGTGGAAACCGGGGAGCTGTTTTTT.

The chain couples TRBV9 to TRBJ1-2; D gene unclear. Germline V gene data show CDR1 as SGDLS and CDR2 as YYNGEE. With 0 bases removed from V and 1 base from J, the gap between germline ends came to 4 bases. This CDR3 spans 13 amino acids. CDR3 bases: TGTGCCAGCAGCGTAGCCATTAACTATGGCTACACCTTC. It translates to CASSVAINYGYTF.

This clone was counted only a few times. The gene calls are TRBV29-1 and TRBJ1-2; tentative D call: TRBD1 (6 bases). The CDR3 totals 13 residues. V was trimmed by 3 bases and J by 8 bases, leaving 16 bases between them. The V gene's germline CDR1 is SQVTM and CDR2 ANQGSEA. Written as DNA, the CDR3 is TGCAGCGTTGATACGGGGGGCATGAAGGGCTACACCTTC. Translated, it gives CSVDTGGMKGYTF.

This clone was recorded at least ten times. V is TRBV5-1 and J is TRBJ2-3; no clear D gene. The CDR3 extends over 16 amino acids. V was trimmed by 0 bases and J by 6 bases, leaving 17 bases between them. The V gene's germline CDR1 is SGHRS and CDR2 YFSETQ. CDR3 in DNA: TGCGCCAGCAGCTTGGAGCCGCTCAATCCCCTGGATACGCAGTATTTT. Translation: CASSLEPLNPLDTQYF.

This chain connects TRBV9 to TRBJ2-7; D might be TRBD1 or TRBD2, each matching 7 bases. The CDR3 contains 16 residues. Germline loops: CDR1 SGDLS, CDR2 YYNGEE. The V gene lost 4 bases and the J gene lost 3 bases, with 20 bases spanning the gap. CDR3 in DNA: TGTGCCAGCAGCAGCCCCAGGGGGGGCCGGGACTACGAGCAGTACTTC. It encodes CASSSPRGGRDYEQYF. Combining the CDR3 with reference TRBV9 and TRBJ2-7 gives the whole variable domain DSGVTQTPKHLITATGQRVTLRCSPRSGDLSVYWYQQSLDQGLQFLIQYYNGEERAKGNILERFSAQQFPDLHSELNLSSLELGDSALYFCASSSPRGGRDYEQYFGPGTRLTVT.

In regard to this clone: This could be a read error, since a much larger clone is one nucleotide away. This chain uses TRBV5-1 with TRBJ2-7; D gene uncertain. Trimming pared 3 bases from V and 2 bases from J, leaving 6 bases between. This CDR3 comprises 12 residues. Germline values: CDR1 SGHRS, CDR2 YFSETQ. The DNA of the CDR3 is TGCGCCAGCAGCTATGACACCTACGAGCAGTACTTC. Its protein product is CASSYDTYEQYF.

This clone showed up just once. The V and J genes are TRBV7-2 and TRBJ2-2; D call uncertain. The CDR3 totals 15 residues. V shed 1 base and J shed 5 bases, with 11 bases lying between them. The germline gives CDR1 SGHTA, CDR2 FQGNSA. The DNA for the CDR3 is TGTGCCAGCAGCTTAGGGCCGTACGGGACCGGGGAGCTGTTTTTT. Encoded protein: CASSLGPYGTGELFF. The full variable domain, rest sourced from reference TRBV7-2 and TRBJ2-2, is GAGVSQSPSNKVTEKGKDVELRCDPISGHTALYWYRQSLGQGLEFLIYFQGNSAPDKSGLPSDRFSAERTGGSVSTLTIQRTQQEDSAVYLCASSLGPYGTGELFFGEGSRLTVL.

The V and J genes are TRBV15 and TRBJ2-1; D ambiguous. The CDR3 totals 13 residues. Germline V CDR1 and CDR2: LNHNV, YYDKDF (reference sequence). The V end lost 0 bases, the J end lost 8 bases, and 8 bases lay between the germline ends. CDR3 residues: CATSRDLDYEQFF. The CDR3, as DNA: TGTGCCACCAGCAGAGATTTGGATTATGAGCAGTTCTTC.